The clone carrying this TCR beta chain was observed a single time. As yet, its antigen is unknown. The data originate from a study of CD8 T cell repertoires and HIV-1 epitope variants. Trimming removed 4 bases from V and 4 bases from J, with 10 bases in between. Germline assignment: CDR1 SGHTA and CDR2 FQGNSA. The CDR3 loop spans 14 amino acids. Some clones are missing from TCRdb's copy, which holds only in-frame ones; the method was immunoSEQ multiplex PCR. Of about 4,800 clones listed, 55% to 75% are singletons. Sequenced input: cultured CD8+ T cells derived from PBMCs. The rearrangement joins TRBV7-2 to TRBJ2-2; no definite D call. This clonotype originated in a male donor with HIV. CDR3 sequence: CASSSLLGTGELFF. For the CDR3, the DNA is TGTGCCAGCAGCTCCTTATTAGGCACCGGGGAGCTGTTTTTT.